Shown below are 8 T cell receptor beta chains from a single sample sequenced in a study of human T cells and chemical hapten exposure. MiXCR was run by TCRdb on the RACE reads, yielding one entry per CDR3 protein. Of about 70,000 distinct CDR3 sequences listed, approximately 6.5% are singletons. As to time point: healthy volunteer bleed at 6 weeks. Total RNA extraction was carried out from unfractionated whole blood. The sample consisted of whole blood. All receptors come from a female donor in good health. Some clones in this sample may be carry-over from other donors' samples.

In this sample, this clonotype turned up many times. This chain connects TRBV2 to TRBJ2-7, with 12 bases matching TRBD2. The CDR3 consists of 13 residues. From germline, CDR1 is SNHLY and CDR2 FYNNEI. J was trimmed by 6 bases and V by 4 bases; bases with no gene match: 1. This chain's CDR3 is CASSGGLAGEQYF. For the CDR3, the DNA is TGTGCCAGCAGTGGGGGACTAGCGGGCGAGCAGTACTTC.

This clonotype occurred many times. CDR3 nucleotide sequence: TGTGCCAGCAGTGTGACAGGGGACTTCTACACAGATACGCAGTATTTT. This translates into CASSVTGDFYTDTQYF. V gene TRBV27 combines with J gene TRBJ2-3; 8 bases agree with TRBD1. The germline CDR1 and CDR2 sequences are MNHEY and SMNVEV (reference sequence). The CDR3 runs 16 residues. V dropped 5 bases and J dropped 2; count of bases not matched to a gene: 9.

Only a few counts were recorded for this clonotype. The chain links TRBV27 to TRBJ1-1; possible D gene TRBD1, 6 bases. The germline gives CDR1 MNHEY, CDR2 SMNVEV (reference sequence). The CDR3 loop spans 13 amino acids. Trimming removed 5 bases at V and 4 bases at J, with 11 bases between. CDR3 protein: CASSATGSTEAFF. The DNA for the CDR3 is TGTGCCAGCAGTGCCACAGGGTCCACTGAAGCTTTCTTT.

The gene calls are TRBV28 and TRBJ2-3; 9 bases match TRBD2. Germline loops: CDR1 MDHEN, CDR2 SYDVKM. V was clipped by 4 bases and J by 8 bases; unmatched bases: 7. The CDR3 is made up of 14 amino acids. The CDR3 nucleotides are TGTGCCAGCAGTTCCGGGACTAGCATGGGTACGCAGTATTTT. It encodes CASSSGTSMGTQYF.

This clonotype was found many times. The chain joins TRBV20-1 to TRBJ2-3, with D maybe TRBD2 (5 bases). The CDR3 has 13 amino acids. Germline CDR1 and CDR2: DFQATT and SNEGSKA (reference sequence). V lost 3 bases to trimming and J lost 0 bases, with 7 bases between them. CDR3 nucleotide sequence: TGCAGTGCTAGGTCTAGCAGCACAGATACGCAGTATTTT. This sequence encodes CSARSSSTDTQYF.

This clonotype was counted between two and nine times. The chain links TRBV20-1 to TRBJ1-5; D is ambiguous. Trimming removed 2 bases from V and 4 bases from J, with 6 bases in between. Germline assignment: CDR1 DFQATT and CDR2 SNEGSKA (reference sequence). CDR3 length: 12 amino acids. The CDR3 DNA reads TGCAGTGCTAGATCGCCAAATCAGCCCCAGCATTTT. Amino acid sequence: CSARSPNQPQHF.

This clonotype was seen ten or more times. The chain uses TRBV7-9 and TRBJ1-5; D might be TRBD1 (6 bases). Trimming removed 6 bases from V and 2 bases from J, with 20 bases in between. Per germline, CDR1 SEHNR and CDR2 FQNEAQ (reference sequence). The CDR3 covers 17 residues. The CDR3 loop reads CASSRAGAENGNQPQHF. The CDR3 DNA follows: TGTGCCAGCAGTAGAGCAGGGGCGGAAAATGGCAATCAGCCCCAGCATTTT.

This clonotype was counted only a few times. J is TRBJ2-1 and V is TRBV29-1; no clear D gene. Germline lookup yields CDR1 SQVTM and CDR2 ANQGSEA. Trimming pared 7 bases from V and 8 bases from J, leaving 12 bases between. The CDR3 contains 11 residues. CDR3 amino acids: CSGRAGDEQFF. The CDR3 region has the DNA TGCAGCGGGAGAGCCGGCGATGAGCAGTTCTTC.